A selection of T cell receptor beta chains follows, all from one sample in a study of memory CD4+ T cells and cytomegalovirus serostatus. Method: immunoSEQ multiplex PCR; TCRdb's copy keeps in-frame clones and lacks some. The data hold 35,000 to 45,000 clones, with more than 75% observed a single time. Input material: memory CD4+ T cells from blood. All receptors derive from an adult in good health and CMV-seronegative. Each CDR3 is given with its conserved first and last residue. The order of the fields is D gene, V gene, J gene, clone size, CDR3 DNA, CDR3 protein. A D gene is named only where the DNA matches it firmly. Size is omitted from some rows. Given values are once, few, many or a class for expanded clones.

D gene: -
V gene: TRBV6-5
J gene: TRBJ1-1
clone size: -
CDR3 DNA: TGTGCCAGCAGTAAGGGGTACACTGAAGCTTTCTTT
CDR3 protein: CASSKGYTEAFF

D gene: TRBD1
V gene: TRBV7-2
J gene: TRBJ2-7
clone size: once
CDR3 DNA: TGTGCCAGCAGCTCCACCCAGGACAGGATTCTCTACGAGCAGTACTTC
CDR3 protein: CASSSTQDRILYEQYF

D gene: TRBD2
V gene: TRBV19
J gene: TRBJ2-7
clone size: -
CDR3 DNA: TGTGCCAGTAGTCCGCGGGGAGGGGACTATACTGGGGAGCAGTACTTC
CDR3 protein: CASSPRGGDYTGEQYF

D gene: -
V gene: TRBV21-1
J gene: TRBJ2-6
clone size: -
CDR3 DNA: TGTGCCAGCAGCAAAAGGGGGGGTTCTGGGGCCAACGTCCTGACTTTC
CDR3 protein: CASSKRGGSGANVLTF

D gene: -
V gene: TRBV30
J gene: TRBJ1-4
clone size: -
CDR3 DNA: TGTGCCTGGAGTCCAAACCGGCACACTAATGAAAAACTGTTTTTT
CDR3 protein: CAWSPNRHTNEKLFF

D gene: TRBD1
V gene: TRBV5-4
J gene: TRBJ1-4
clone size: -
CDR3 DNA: TGTGCCAGCAGCTCCGGGACAGGGAATGAAAAACTGTTTTTT
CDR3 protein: CASSSGTGNEKLFF

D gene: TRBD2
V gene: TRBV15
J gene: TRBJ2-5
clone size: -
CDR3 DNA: TGTGCCACCAGCCGGGGACTAGCGGGGGGGCGAGAGACCCAGTACTTC
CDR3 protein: CATSRGLAGGRETQYF

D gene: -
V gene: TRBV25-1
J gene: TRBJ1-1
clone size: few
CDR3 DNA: TGTGCCAGCAGTGCAGAATTGAACACTGAAGCTTTCTTT
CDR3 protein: CASSAELNTEAFF

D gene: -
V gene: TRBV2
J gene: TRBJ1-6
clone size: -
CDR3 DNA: TGTGCCAGCAGTGGTAGCTCCTATAATTCACCCCTCCACTTT
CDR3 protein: CASSGSSYNSPLHF

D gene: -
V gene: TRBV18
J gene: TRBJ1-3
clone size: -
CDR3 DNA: TGTGCCAGCTCACGCGCCACTGACTCTGGAAACACCATATATTTT
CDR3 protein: CASSRATDSGNTIYF

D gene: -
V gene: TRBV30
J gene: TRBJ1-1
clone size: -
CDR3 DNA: TGTGCCGTTATAGTGAACACTGAAGCTTTCTTT
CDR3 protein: CAVIVNTEAFF

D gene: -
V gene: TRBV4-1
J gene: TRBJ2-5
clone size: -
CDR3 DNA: TGCGCCAGCAGCCTAACCCCTAAAGAGACCCAGTACTTC
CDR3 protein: CASSLTPKETQYF

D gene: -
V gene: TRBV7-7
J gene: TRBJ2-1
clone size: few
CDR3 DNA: TGTGCCAGCAGCTTAGATCAGGCGGGGGAGCAGTTCTTC
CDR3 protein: CASSLDQAGEQFF

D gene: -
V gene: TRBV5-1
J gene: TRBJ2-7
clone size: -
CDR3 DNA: TGCGCCAGCAGCTGGGACTTGGGCCGGGAGCAGTACTTC
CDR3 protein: CASSWDLGREQYF

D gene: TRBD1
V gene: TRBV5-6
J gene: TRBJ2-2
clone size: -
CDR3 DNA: TGTGCCAGCAGCCGGATGCAGGGGGCCACCGGGGAGCTGTTTTTT
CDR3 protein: CASSRMQGATGELFF

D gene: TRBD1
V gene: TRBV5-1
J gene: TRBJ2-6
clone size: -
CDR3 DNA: TGCGCCAGCAGCTTGGTTGGGGACAGCGTCAGCTCTGGGGCCAACGTCCTGACTTTC
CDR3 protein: CASSLVGDSVSSGANVLTF

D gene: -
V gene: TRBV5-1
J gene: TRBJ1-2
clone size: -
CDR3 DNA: TGCGCCAGCAGCTTGGAGGTAGGAATGCAAGTAGCCTACACCTTC
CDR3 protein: CASSLEVGMQVAYTF

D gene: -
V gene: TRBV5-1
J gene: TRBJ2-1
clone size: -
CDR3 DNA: TGCGCCAGCAGCCCGGTGCGGGCCGGGACCCATGAGCAGTTCTTC
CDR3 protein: CASSPVRAGTHEQFF

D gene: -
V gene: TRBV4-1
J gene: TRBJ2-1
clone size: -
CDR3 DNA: TGCGCCAGCAGCCGTGGTTATCAGGGCAGGGATGAGCAGTTCTTC
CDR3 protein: CASSRGYQGRDEQFF

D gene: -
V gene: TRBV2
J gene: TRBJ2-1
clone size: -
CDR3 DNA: TGTGCCAGCAAGGGAGAACAGTCGATCAATGAGCAGTTCTTC
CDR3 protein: CASKGEQSINEQFF

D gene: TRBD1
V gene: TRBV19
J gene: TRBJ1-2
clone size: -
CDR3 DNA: TGTGCCAGTAGTCGCAACCGGACAGGGAGGGACTATGGCTACACCTTC
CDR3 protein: CASSRNRTGRDYGYTF

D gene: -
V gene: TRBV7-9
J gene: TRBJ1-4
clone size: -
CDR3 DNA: TGTGCCAGCAGCTCTCGCAGGTGGGGGAGGGACGAAAAACTGTTTTTT
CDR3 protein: CASSSRRWGRDEKLFF

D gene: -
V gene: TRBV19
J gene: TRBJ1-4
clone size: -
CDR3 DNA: TGTGCCAGTACCCCGGAAGTGGGGAGGAATGAAAAACTGTTTTTT
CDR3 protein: CASTPEVGRNEKLFF

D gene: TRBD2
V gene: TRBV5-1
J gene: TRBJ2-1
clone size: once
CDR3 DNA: TGCGCCAGCCAAGACCCGGGACTAGCGGGGAACTACAATGAGCAGTTCTTC
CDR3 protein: CASQDPGLAGNYNEQFF

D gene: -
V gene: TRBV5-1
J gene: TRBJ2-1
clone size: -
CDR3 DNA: TGCGCCAGCAGCTTGGGACAGGGAGGCGAGCAGTTCTTC
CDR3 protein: CASSLGQGGEQFF

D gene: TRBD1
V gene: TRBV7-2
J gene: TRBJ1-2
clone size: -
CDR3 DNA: TGTGCCAGCAGCCGTGGGACAGCCAATGGCTACACCTTC
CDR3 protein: CASSRGTANGYTF

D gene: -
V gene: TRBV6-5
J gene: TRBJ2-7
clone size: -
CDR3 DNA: TGTGCCAGCAGTTTGGGGACAACCACCTACGAGCAGTACTTC
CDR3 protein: CASSLGTTTYEQYF

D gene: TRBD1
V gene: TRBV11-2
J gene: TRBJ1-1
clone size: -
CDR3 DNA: TGTGCCAGCAGCTCACTGACAGGGATCAACACTGAAGCTTTCTTT
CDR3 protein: CASSSLTGINTEAFF

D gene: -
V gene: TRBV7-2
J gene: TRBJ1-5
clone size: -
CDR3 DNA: TGTGCCAGCAGCTTAGTAGGTGGGGGGTTCAGCAATCAGCCCCAGCATTTT
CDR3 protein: CASSLVGGGFSNQPQHF

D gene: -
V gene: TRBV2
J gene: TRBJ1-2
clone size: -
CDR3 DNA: TGTGCCAGCTCGGCCGGTAGTAACTATGGCTACACCTTC
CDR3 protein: CASSAGSNYGYTF

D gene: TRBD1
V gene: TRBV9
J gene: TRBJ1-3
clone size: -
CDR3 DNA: TGTGCCAGCAGCGTCGGGATCGGACAGGGAGGTGGAAACACCATATATTTT
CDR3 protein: CASSVGIGQGGGNTIYF

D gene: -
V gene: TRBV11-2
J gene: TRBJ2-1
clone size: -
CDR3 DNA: TGTGCCAGCAGCTTAGGGCTAGCTAATGGCTATGAGCAGTTCTTC
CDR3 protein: CASSLGLANGYEQFF

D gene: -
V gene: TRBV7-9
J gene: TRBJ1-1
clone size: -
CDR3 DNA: TGTGCCGGAGGGGTTACTGAAGCTTTCTTT
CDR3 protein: CAGGVTEAFF

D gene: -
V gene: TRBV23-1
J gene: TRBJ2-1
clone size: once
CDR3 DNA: TGCGCCAGCAGTCAATCGGGGGATACCCCTCCGGGTGAGCAGTTCTTC
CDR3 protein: CASSQSGDTPPGEQFF

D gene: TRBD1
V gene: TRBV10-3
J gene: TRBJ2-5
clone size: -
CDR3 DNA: TGTGCCATCAGTGGACAGGGTGGACAAGAGACCCAGTACTTC
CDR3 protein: CAISGQGGQETQYF

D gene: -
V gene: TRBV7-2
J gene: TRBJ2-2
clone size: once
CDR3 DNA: TGTGCCAGCAGCTCAGGGCGAGTCACCGGGGAGCTGTTTTTT
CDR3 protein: CASSSGRVTGELFF

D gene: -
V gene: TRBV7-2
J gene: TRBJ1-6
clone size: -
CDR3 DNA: TGTGCCATTCCCCGGGGGGGGCTTGAATCACCCCTCCACTTT
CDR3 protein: CAIPRGGLESPLHF

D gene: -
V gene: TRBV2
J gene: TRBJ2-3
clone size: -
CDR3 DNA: TGTGCCAGCAGATCGGACAGTAGCCGCACAGATACGCAGTATTTT
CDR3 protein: CASRSDSSRTDTQYF

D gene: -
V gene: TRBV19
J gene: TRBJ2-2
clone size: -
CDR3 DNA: TGTGCCAGTAGTCTGACAGGGAACACCGGGGAGCTGTTTTTT
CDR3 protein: CASSLTGNTGELFF

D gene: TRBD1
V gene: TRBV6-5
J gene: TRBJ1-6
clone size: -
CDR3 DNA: TGTGCCAGCAGCACCACCGGGACAGGAGATTCACCCCTCCACTTT
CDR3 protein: CASSTTGTGDSPLHF

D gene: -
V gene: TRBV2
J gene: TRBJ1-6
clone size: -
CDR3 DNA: TGTGCCAGCAGCGCCGAGGAAGCTTCACCCCTCCACTTT
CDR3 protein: CASSAEEASPLHF

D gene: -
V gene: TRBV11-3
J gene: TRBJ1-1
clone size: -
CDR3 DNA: TGTGCCAGCAGCTTAAGGGGGACTGAAGCTTTCTTT
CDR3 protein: CASSLRGTEAFF

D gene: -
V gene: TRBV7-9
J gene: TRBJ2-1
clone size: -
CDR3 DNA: TGTGCCAGCAGCTTAGACAATGAGCAGTTCTTC
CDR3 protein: CASSLDNEQFF

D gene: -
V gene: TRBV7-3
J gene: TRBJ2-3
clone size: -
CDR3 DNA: TGTGCCAGCAGCTTAATGCCTTCAAGGGGTCAAGATACGCAGTATTTT
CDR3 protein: CASSLMPSRGQDTQYF

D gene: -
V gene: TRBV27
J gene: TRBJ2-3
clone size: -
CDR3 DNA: TGTGCCAGCAGTTGGCAGGAAACCACAGATACGCAGTATTTT
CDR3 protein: CASSWQETTDTQYF

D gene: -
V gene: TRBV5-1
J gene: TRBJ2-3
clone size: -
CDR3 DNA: TGCGCCAGCAGCTTGGTGGGTACAGATACGCAGTATTTT
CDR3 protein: CASSLVGTDTQYF

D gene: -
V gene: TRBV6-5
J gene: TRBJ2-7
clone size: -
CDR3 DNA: TGTGCCAGCAGTTATGACAGGAAAACCTACGAGCAGTACTTC
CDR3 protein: CASSYDRKTYEQYF

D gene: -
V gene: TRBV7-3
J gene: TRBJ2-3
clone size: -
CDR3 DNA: TGTGCCAGCAGCTCGACTAGACGGGATACGCAGTATTTT
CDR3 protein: CASSSTRRDTQYF

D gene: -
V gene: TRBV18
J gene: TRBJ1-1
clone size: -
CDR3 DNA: TGTGCCAGCTCACCAGGAACAGGTTACACTGAAGCTTTCTTT
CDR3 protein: CASSPGTGYTEAFF

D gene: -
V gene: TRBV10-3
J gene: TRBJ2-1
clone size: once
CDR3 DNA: TGTGCCATCAGTGATCAGGGTTACAGAGGCAATGAGCAGTTCTTC
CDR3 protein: CAISDQGYRGNEQFF

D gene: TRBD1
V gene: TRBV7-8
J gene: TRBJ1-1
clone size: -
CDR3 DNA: TGTGCCAGCAGCTCAAGCCGACAGGGGGAAGCTTTCTTT
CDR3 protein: CASSSSRQGEAFF

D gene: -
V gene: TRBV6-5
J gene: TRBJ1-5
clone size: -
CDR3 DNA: TGTGCCAGCTCCCAGGACGGATATCAGCCCCAGCATTTT
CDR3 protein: CASSQDGYQPQHF

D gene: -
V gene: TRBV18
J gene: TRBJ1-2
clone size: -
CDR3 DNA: TGTGCCAGCGTTGGAGTGCAATCTAACTATGGCTACACCTTC
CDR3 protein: CASVGVQSNYGYTF

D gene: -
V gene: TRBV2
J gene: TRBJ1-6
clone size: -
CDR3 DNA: TGTGCCAGCAGTACCCCCGGAGGGCGGAATTCACCCCTCCACTTT
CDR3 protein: CASSTPGGRNSPLHF

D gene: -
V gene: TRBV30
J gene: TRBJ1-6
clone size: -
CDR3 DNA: TGTGCCTGGAGTCGGATGGGGGGGAAGGATTCACCCCTCCACTTT
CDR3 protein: CAWSRMGGKDSPLHF

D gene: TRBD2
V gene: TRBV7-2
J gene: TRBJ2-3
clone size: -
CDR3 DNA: TGTGCCAGCAGCTTAGCCACTAGCGGGGGGGCCTCAGATACGCAGTATTTT
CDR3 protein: CASSLATSGGASDTQYF